The sequence of this T cell receptor beta chain was determined in a study of blood T cell repertoires in COVID-19 (dated by TCRdb to about 2020). As for the study more broadly: The collaborator samples originated in the United States, Italy and Spain and spanned the acute and convalescent phases of COVID-19. The samples were drawn from the first 160 participants of the ongoing ImmuneRACE study and from over 950 subjects provided by 6 global collaborators. The material from the prospective study consisted of cDNA or gDNA derived from T cells, B-cell-depleted T cells, or PBMCs. The sample metadata nearly always contained a de-identified subject ID, COVID-19 status, age in years and sex. The repertoires were made available in a free public database intended to serve as a resource for research on the immune response to SARS-CoV-2. HLA class I and class II types, where available, came from metadata supplied by the sample provider rather than from assay-based typing. The dataset comprised deeply sampled blood TCRbeta repertoires from subjects exposed to, actively infected with, or recovered from COVID-19. General conclusions and limits of the study: The amount of clinical and demographic metadata varied by source and participant and was provided uncurated.

Looking up the germline V gene yields CDR1 MNHEY and CDR2 SVGAGI. From V the trimming removes 6 bases and from J it removes 4 bases, while the gene matches leave 5 bases of the junction unaccounted for. From the cysteine up to the phenylalanine, the CDR3 has a length of 13 residues. CDR3 DNA is the only sequence kept; it has 39 bases, read in frame from the first base. The collaborating institutions used their own protocols to collect whole blood in K2EDTA tubes. For TCRbeta analysis, collaborators shipped samples as frozen whole blood, isolated PBMCs, or DNA extracted from either of those sample types. The immunoSEQ Assay, a bias-controlled multiplex PCR, was used to amplify TCRbeta CDR3 regions from genomic DNA. The paper's processing steps were these. Nucleated cell counts per sample were estimated from amplification of reference gene primers within the assay. To quantify the absolute abundance of each unique TCRbeta CDR3 rearrangement, sequence reads were collapsed and filtered. Productive Simpson clonality was computed per sample as the square root of Simpson's diversity index over productive rearrangements. Sourced from immuneACCESS, this table was stored by TCRdb with only in-frame sequences that have V and J called. A share of the clones is absent; for the studies checked, an unresolved V gene accounts for under half, and the remainder has no known explanation. The V and J calls and clone size are taken from that table; D and trimming were inferred from the DNA. The sample has about 120,000 clones on record, about 85% of them singletons. In total, the top ten clones hold 20% to 30% of the sample.

Turning to this clone: Which antigen it targets is not known. No much larger clone exists at a distance of one base, and base qualities are not known.

The clonotype was recovered from a woman of 80 years or more with acute or convalescent COVID-19. The specimen was peripheral blood. The V and J genes are TRBV6-5 and TRBJ1-2, with 7 middle bases fitting TRBD1. The nucleotide sequence is TGTGCCAGCAGGAACAGGGGCGGCTATGGCTACACCTTC. Its protein reads: CASRNRGGYGYTF.